The present T cell receptor beta chain was sequenced within a study of blood T cell repertoires in COVID-19 (dated by TCRdb to about 2020). Background on the whole study: Samples from collaborators originated in the United States, Italy and Spain and spanned both the acute and convalescent phases of COVID-19. The prospective study material was composed of cDNA or gDNA derived from T cells, B-cell-depleted T cells, or PBMCs. Subjects who had been exposed to COVID-19, were actively infected with it, or had recovered from it provided the deeply sampled blood TCRbeta repertoires that made up the dataset. The repertoires were made available in a free public database intended to serve as a resource for research on the immune response to SARS-CoV-2. The samples were drawn from two sources: the first 160 participants of the ongoing ImmuneRACE study, and 950 to 1,500 subjects contributed by 6 global collaborators. Nearly every sample came with metadata listing a de-identified subject ID, COVID-19 status, age in years and sex. HLA class I and class II types, where available, came from metadata supplied by the sample provider rather than from assay-based typing.

In the case of this clone: What this receptor recognizes is not known. Base-call qualities are not available, and no considerably larger clone is one nucleotide away.

For CDR1 and CDR2, the germline V gene (reference sequence) lists MNHEY and SMNVEV. From cysteine to phenylalanine, the CDR3 is 15 amino acids long. CDR3 DNA is the only sequence kept; it has 45 bases, read in frame from the first base. V trim: 6 bases; J trim: 2 bases; unmatched bases: 4. Findings and caveats that apply to the study as a whole: The amount of clinical and demographic metadata varied by source and participant and was provided uncurated.

Participants in the prospective study were aged roughly 18 to 100 years, lived in 20 to 25 United States geographic areas, and enrolled through a virtual design. In the prospective study, cohorts were assigned on the basis of participant-reported clinical history obtained from a screening survey and a study questionnaire. Exposed participants had been in contact with someone with a PCR-confirmed or clinician-diagnosed COVID-19 case within 2 weeks of study entry. Each participant in the prospective study had whole blood, serum and a nasopharyngeal or oropharyngeal swab collected by mobile phlebotomists. Participants in the prospective study had the option to provide additional blood draws and questionnaires over a roughly 2-month period. Blood samples from the prospective study were shipped frozen or at room temperature prior to DNA extraction. TCRbeta CDR3 regions were amplified from genomic DNA by means of the immunoSEQ Assay, a bias-controlled multiplex PCR. The authors' analysis ran thus. Nucleated cell counts per sample were estimated from amplification of reference gene primers within the assay. Sequence reads were collapsed and filtered to measure the absolute abundance of every unique TCRbeta CDR3 rearrangement. For each sample, productive Simpson clonality was calculated by taking the square root of Simpson's diversity index across productive rearrangements. As stored in TCRdb, this immuneACCESS dataset retains in-frame rearrangements with V and J assigned. A fraction of the clones does not appear; measured against another copy, unresolved V genes explain less than half of the discrepancy, and the remainder lacks a known reason. V, J and clone size are those of that table, while D and trimming were read from the DNA. In this sample the table shows about 320,000 clones, 85% of which occur a single time. Around 2% of the sample is held by the ten biggest clonotypes.

The sequence links TRBV27 to TRBJ2-1; TRBD2 fits 10 bases in the junction. Sequencing input: PBMCs or T cells enriched from blood (not recorded which). This receptor was identified in a woman aged 30 to 39 who had been exposed to COVID-19. The DNA reads as follows: TGTGCCAGCAGCGAAACTAGCGGGGCCTACAATGAGCAGTTCTTC. Its protein reads: CASSETSGAYNEQFF.